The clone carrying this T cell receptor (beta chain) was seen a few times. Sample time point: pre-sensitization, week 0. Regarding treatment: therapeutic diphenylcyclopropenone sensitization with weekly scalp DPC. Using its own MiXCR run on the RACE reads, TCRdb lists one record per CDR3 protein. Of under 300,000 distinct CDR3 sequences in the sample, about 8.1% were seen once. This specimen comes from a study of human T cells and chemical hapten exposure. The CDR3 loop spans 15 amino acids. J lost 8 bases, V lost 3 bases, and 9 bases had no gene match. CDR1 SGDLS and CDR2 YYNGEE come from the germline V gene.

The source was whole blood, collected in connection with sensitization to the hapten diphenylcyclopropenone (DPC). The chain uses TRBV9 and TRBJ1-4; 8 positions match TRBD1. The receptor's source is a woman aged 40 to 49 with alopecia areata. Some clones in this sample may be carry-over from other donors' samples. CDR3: CASSARQGPREKLFF. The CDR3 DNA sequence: TGTGCCAGCAGCGCCCGACAGGGGCCGAGGGAAAAACTGTTTTTT. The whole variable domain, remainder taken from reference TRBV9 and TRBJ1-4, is DSGVTQTPKHLITATGQRVTLRCSPRSGDLSVYWYQQSLDQGLQFLIQYYNGEERAKGNILERFSAQQFPDLHSELNLSSLELGDSALYFCASSARQGPREKLFFGSGTQLSVL.